The rows below give T cell receptor beta chains drawn from one sample of a study of blood T cell repertoires in COVID-19. Generated by immunoSEQ multiplex PCR, the TCRdb table keeps only in-frame clones and is missing some. This table has approximately 200,000 clones, about 87% appearing once. Sequencing was carried out using PBMCs or T cells enriched from blood (not recorded which). Receptors originate from a woman aged 25 to 39 who had been exposed to COVID-19. Both conserved end residues are part of each CDR3. D genes are given only for firm matches. A row's size may be missing; if present it is once, few, many or a size class.

NA,NA,TRBV7-4,TRBJ2-5,CASSDKRWETQYF,TGTGCCAGCAGCGACAAACGCTGGGAGACCCAGTACTTC
TRBD1,NA,TRBV30,TRBJ1-5,CAWSNPRTGAQPQHF,TGTGCCTGGAGTAACCCGCGGACAGGGGCTCAGCCCCAGCATTTT
NA,NA,TRBV9,TRBJ1-2,CASSVELRGSYGYTF,TGTGCCAGCAGCGTAGAGCTCCGGGGTTCCTATGGCTACACCTTC
NA,NA,TRBV27,TRBJ2-7,CASSLGGDEQYF,TGTGCCAGCAGTTTAGGGGGCGACGAGCAGTACTTC
TRBD2,NA,TRBV6-5,TRBJ2-5,CASRDASGKETQYF,TGTGCCAGCAGGGACGCTAGCGGAAAAGAGACCCAGTACTTC
NA,NA,TRBV30,TRBJ1-3,CAWWAAGPRNTIYF,TGTGCCTGGTGGGCAGCGGGCCCGAGAAACACCATATATTTT
NA,NA,TRBV10-3,TRBJ2-7,CATQTSSYEQYF,TGTGCCACCCAGACATCTTCCTACGAGCAGTACTTC
NA,NA,TRBV10-3,TRBJ1-4,CAISDGEGKLFF,TGTGCCATCAGTGATGGGGAGGGAAAACTGTTTTTT
NA,NA,TRBV6-5,TRBJ1-6,CAADLRGYNSPLHF,TGTGCCGCGGACCTCCGGGGCTATAATTCACCCCTCCACTTT
NA,NA,TRBV29-1,TRBJ2-7,CSVDGDSQSYEQYF,TGCAGCGTTGACGGGGACTCCCAAAGCTACGAGCAGTACTTC
NA,NA,TRBV5-6,TRBJ2-6,CASSLWFGRPARSVLTF,TGTGCCAGCAGCTTATGGTTTGGTCGTCCTGCGCGGTCCGTCCTGACTTTC
TRBD1,NA,TRBV5-6,TRBJ1-5,CASSVTGENQPQHF,TGTGCCAGCAGCGTCACAGGGGAAAATCAGCCCCAGCATTTT
TRBD1,NA,TRBV28,TRBJ1-5,CASSARQGGSQPQHF,TGTGCCAGCAGTGCCCGACAGGGCGGTAGTCAGCCCCAGCATTTT
TRBD2,NA,TRBV5-1,TRBJ2-1,CASSPLGSGSGEQFF,TGCGCCAGCAGCCCATTGGGTAGCGGGAGCGGTGAGCAGTTCTTC
NA,NA,TRBV5-1,TRBJ1-3,CASSLSRGNTIYF,TGCGCCAGCAGCTTGTCGAGGGGAAACACCATATATTTT
TRBD2,NA,TRBV5-4,TRBJ2-7,CASSFGLAGAYYEQYF,TGTGCCAGCAGTTTCGGACTAGCGGGAGCGTACTACGAGCAGTACTTC
NA,NA,TRBV6-5,TRBJ1-5,CASSKDSLNQPQHF,TGTGCCAGCAGTAAGGACAGCCTCAATCAGCCCCAGCATTTT
TRBD1,NA,TRBV10-1,TRBJ2-3,CASSTGGTDTQYF,TGCGCCAGCTCGACAGGGGGCACAGATACGCAGTATTTT
NA,few,TRBV5-1,TRBJ2-7,CASSLGLEGEQYF,TGCGCCAGCAGCTTGGGACTAGAAGGCGAGCAGTACTTC
NA,NA,TRBV2,TRBJ2-7,CASSTSTHEQYF,TGTGCCAGCAGTACTAGTACGCACGAGCAGTACTTC
NA,NA,TRBV2,TRBJ1-6,CASSDRTADSPLHF,TGTGCCAGCAGTGACCGGACTGCGGATTCACCCCTCCACTTT
NA,NA,TRBV12-5,TRBJ2-3,CASGRGDTQYF,TGTGCTAGTGGGAGAGGGGATACGCAGTATTTT
TRBD2,few,TRBV7-2,TRBJ2-7,CASSLAGGTYEQYF,TGTGCCAGCAGCTTAGCGGGGGGGACCTACGAGCAGTACTTC
TRBD2,NA,TRBV7-6,TRBJ2-2,CASSLRMGLAGAVTGELFF,TGTGCCAGCAGCTTAAGGATGGGGCTAGCGGGAGCGGTCACCGGGGAGCTGTTTTTT
NA,NA,TRBV4-1,TRBJ1-2,CASSQEGRAYGYTF,TGCGCCAGCAGCCAAGAGGGCAGAGCCTATGGCTACACCTTC
TRBD1,NA,TRBV3-1/TRBV3-2,TRBJ2-7,CASSQVYGQGRYEQYF,TGTGCCAGCAGCCAAGTTTACGGACAGGGGCGGTACGAGCAGTACTTC
TRBD2,NA,TRBV6-1,TRBJ2-7,CASSDTGGGYEQYF,TGTGCCAGCAGTGATACGGGAGGGGGTTACGAGCAGTACTTC
TRBD2,NA,TRBV19,TRBJ2-5,CASSQTPGTSGYIQETQYF,TGTGCCAGTAGCCAGACCCCCGGGACTAGCGGGTATATCCAAGAGACCCAGTACTTC
NA,NA,TRBV5-1,TRBJ2-7,CASSLEQGGGYEQYF,TGCGCCAGCAGCTTGGAACAGGGAGGGGGGTACGAGCAGTACTTC
NA,NA,TRBV5-5,TRBJ1-5,CASSTGQFHQPQHF,TGTGCCAGCAGCACCGGACAGTTCCATCAGCCCCAGCATTTT
NA,NA,TRBV11-2,TRBJ2-7,CASSLEGVQAYEQYF,TGTGCCAGCAGCTTAGAAGGTGTCCAGGCCTACGAGCAGTACTTC
TRBD2,NA,TRBV9,TRBJ2-3,CASSVFQRDTDTQYF,TGTGCCAGCAGCGTATTCCAGCGGGACACAGATACGCAGTATTTT
NA,NA,TRBV2,TRBJ2-3,CASSAVTTDTQYF,TGTGCCAGCAGTGCGGTCACCACAGATACGCAGTATTTT
NA,NA,TRBV28,TRBJ1-4,CASSLSGRVLEKLFF,TGTGCCAGCAGTTTATCGGGCAGGGTGCTCGAAAAACTGTTTTTT
NA,NA,TRBV10-3,TRBJ1-2,CAISENRRNYGYTF,TGTGCCATCAGTGAAAACAGGAGAAACTATGGCTACACCTTC
TRBD1,NA,TRBV18,TRBJ1-3,CASSDRGARSGNTIYF,TGTGCCAGCTCAGACAGGGGCGCACGGTCTGGAAACACCATATATTTT
NA,NA,TRBV15,TRBJ1-3,CATSRDLSSGNTIYF,TGTGCCACCAGCAGAGATCTGAGCTCTGGAAACACCATATATTTT
TRBD2,NA,TRBV5-1,TRBJ2-1,CASSWLAGGSNEQFF,TGCGCCAGCAGCTGGCTAGCGGGAGGTAGTAATGAGCAGTTCTTC